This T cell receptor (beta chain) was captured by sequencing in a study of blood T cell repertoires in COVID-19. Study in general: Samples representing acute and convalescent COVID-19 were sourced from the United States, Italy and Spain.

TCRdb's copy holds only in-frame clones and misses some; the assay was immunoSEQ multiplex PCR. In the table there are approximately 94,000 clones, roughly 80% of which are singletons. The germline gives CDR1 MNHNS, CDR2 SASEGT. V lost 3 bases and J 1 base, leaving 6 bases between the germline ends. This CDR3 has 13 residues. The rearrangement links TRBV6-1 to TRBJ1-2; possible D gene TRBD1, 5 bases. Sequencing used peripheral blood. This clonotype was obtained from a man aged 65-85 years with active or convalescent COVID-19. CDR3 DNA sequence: TGTGCCAGCAGTGACCAGGGTAACTATGGCTACACCTTC. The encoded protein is CASSDQGNYGYTF.